This TCR beta chain stems from a study of blood T cell repertoires in COVID-19. About the study: Samples taken during acute and convalescent COVID-19 were collected in the United States, Italy and Spain. Nucleic acid was either cDNA or gDNA, and it came from T cells, B-cell-depleted T cells, or PBMCs.

Original handling: Researchers report that nucleated cell counts were estimated from reference gene primer amplification. Sequenced by immunoSEQ multiplex PCR; TCRdb stores in-frame clones only, minus some. D and trimming come from the DNA, and the V and J calls and clone size come from that table. The sample lists tens of thousands of clones, roughly 78% occurring once. This clone was found a few times. The CDR3 is 15 residues long. CDR1 is GTSNPN and CDR2 is SVGIG in the germline V gene (reference sequence). Unmatched junction bases numbered 7, after V lost 5 bases and J lost 1 base. This receptor was taken from a man aged 65 to 85 with acute or convalescent COVID-19. Input material: peripheral blood. The chain links TRBV30 to TRBJ2-2, with TRBD1 matching over 7 bases. The CDR3 DNA reads TGTGCCTGGCGGCCCGGGGACAGGAACACCGGGGAGCTGTTTTTT. Protein sequence: CAWRPGDRNTGELFF. Using reference TRBV30 and TRBJ2-2 for the parts outside the CDR3, the full variable domain is SQTIHQWPATLVQPVGSPLSLECTVEGTSNPNLYWYRQAAGRGLQLLFYSVGIGQISSEVPQNLSASRPQDRQFILSSKKLLLSDSGFYLCAWRPGDRNTGELFFGEGSRLTVL.